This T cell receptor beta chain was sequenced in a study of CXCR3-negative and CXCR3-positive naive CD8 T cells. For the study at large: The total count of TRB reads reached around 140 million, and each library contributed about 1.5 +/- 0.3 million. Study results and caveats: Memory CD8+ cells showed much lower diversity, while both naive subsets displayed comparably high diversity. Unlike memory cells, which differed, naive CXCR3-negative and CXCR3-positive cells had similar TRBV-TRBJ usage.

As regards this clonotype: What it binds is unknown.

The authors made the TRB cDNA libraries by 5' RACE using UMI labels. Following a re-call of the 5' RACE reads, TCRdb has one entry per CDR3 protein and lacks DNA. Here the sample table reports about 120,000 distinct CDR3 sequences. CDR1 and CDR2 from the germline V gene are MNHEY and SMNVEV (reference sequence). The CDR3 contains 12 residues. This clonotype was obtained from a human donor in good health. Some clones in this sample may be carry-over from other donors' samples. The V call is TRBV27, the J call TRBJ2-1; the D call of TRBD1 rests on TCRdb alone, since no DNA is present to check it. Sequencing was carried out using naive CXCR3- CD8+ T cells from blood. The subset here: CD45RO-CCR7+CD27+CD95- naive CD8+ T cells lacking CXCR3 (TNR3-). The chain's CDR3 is CASGRGFNEQFF.